Described below is a single T cell receptor beta chain sequence and its context. Its antigen is not identified. These data originate in a study of OX40 agonist ivuxolimab in advanced cancers. On the study more broadly: Prior anti-PD-1, anti-PD-L1 or anti-CTLA-4 therapy was allowed; 40% had some. The study reported partial responses in three patients: one hepatocellular carcinoma, two cutaneous melanoma.

The junction had 3 bases not matched to a gene; V was cut back by 4 bases and J by 6 bases. The CDR3 length is 12 residues. CDR1 is GTSNPN and CDR2 is SVGIG in the germline V gene (reference sequence). Data came from immunoSEQ multiplex PCR; TCRdb stores just in-frame clones and leaves some out. The sample includes some 20,000 clones, less than 90% seen only once; the top ten take 25%. Study findings and constraints: Certain nonresponders additionally had low normalized T-cell clonal expansion.

The sequencing here drew on CD4+ or CD8+ T cells sorted from blood, taken in a trial of the OX40 agonist ivuxolimab. The sequence derives from an adult with an advanced solid tumor such as melanoma, head and neck, liver or kidney cancer. The gene calls are TRBV30 and TRBJ2-4; TRBD1 matches at 7 bases. The CDR3 is CAWMGQLNIQYF. The CDR3 bases are TGTGCCTGGATGGGACAGTTAAACATTCAGTACTTC.